The 6 T cell receptor beta chains given below trace back to one sample, sequenced in a study of blood T cell repertoires in COVID-19. Assay used: immunoSEQ multiplex PCR; TCRdb lists only in-frame clones, some missing. The table lists fewer than 350,000 clones, about 88% of them singletons, with just over 1% in the top ten. Sequencing was done on a sample of PBMCs or T cells enriched from blood (not recorded which). The receptors shown here come from a woman in her twenties or thirties who had been exposed to COVID-19.

V is TRBV6-5 and J is TRBJ1-2; 9 positions agree with TRBD1. J gave up 8 bases and V 8 bases, and 15 bases lay outside the gene matches. Germline V gene sequence: CDR1 MNHEY, CDR2 SVGAGI. CDR3 length equals 15 residues. The CDR3 loop is CASGRTGETAAGYTF. Here the CDR3 DNA reads TGTGCCAGCGGACGGACAGGGGAGACTGCCGCAGGCTACACCTTC.

The V gene is TRBV10-3, the J gene TRBJ1-1, with 7 nucleotides matching TRBD1. Germline CDR1 ENHRY, CDR2 SYGVKD. The junction had 5 bases not matched to a gene; V was cut back by 3 bases and J by 1 base. The CDR3 totals 15 residues. CDR3 sequence (DNA): TGTGCCATCAGTGACGGGGACAGACAGAACACTGAAGCTTTCTTT. It encodes CAISDGDRQNTEAFF.

This sequence joins TRBV27 and TRBJ1-6; 9 nucleotides agree with TRBD1. Trimming at V came to 3 bases and at J to 5 bases, leaving 5 bases not matched to a gene. This CDR3 region has 16 residues. CDR1 MNHEY and CDR2 SMNVEV come from the germline V gene (reference sequence). The chain's CDR3 is CASSFWTGVDNSPLHF. The CDR3 nucleotides read TGTGCCAGCAGTTTTTGGACAGGGGTGGATAATTCACCCCTCCACTTT.

The V call is TRBV3-1 (or the pseudogene TRBV3-2), the J call TRBJ1-2; 7 positions agree with TRBD1. With V trimmed by 4 bases and J by 5 bases, 4 bases remained unmatched. CDR3 size: 13 residues. CDR1 and CDR2 from the germline V gene are LGHDT and YNNKEL (reference sequence). CDR3 nucleotides: TGTGCCAGCAGCCGCAGGGGGGCGTATGGCTACACCTTC. Translating gives CASSRRGAYGYTF.

The J gene is TRBJ2-7, the V gene TRBV30; 7 nucleotides match TRBD1. The CDR3 covers 14 residues. The V and J ends lost 3 bases and 1 base, in that order; junction bases with no gene match: 6. CDR1 GTSNPN and CDR2 SVGIG come from the germline V gene (reference sequence). CDR3 nucleotides: TGTGCCTGGAGCCGGGACAGCAAATCCTACGAGCAGTACTTC. As protein: CAWSRDSKSYEQYF.

The V call is TRBV28, the J call TRBJ1-1, with 10 bases lining up with TRBD1. V lost 4 bases and J lost 6; bases outside the gene matches: 14. CDR1 and CDR2 (germline): MDHEN, SYDVKM. This CDR3 spans 17 amino acids. The CDR3 sequence: CASSSIWGDRGNAEAFF. As DNA, the CDR3 is TGTGCCAGCAGTTCCATATGGGGGGACAGGGGTAATGCTGAAGCTTTCTTT.